The 8 T cell receptor beta chains in this list originate from one sample, sequenced in a study of T cell changes during pregnancy in multiple sclerosis (dated by TCRdb to the late 2010s). Library preparation used the immunoSEQ multiplex PCR assay. TCRdb took over this immuneACCESS table, retaining in-frame rearrangements with V and J assigned. Such tables are incomplete; in checked studies, under half of the missing clones stem from an unresolved V gene, and the remainder is unexplained. The sample records roughly 44,000 clones, roughly 91% of which are singletons. The top ten clonotypes cover 5.5% to 6% of the sample. The specimen was CD8+ T cells from peripheral blood mononuclear cells, collected after pregnancy. These receptors originate from a female donor in good health, enrolled as a control in a pregnancy study.

The chain joins TRBV7-2 to TRBJ2-3; a possible D gene is TRBD2 (6 bases). The CDR3 extends over 15 amino acids. Germline V lookup: CDR1 SGHTA, CDR2 FQGNSA. The V gene lost 1 base and the J gene lost 1 base, with 9 bases spanning the gap. The CDR3 region has the DNA TGTGCCAGCAGCTTAGGGGGGGATGGCACAGATACGCAGTATTTT. Its translation: CASSLGGDGTDTQYF.

The chain uses TRBV4-3 and TRBJ1-1; 9 nucleotides match TRBD1. With 6 bases clipped from V and 2 bases from J, the junction kept 7 bases outside the gene matches. The CDR3 extends over 15 amino acids. CDR1 is LGHNA, CDR2 YSLEER, per germline. The CDR3 spells CASSPGTGHNTEAFF. The DNA for the CDR3 is TGCGCCAGCAGTCCTGGGACAGGGCACAACACTGAAGCTTTCTTT.

The rearrangement links TRBV19 to TRBJ2-7; weak D call: TRBD1 (6 bases). The CDR3 totals 15 residues. CDR1 and CDR2 (germline): LNHDA, SQIVND (reference sequence). Trimming stripped 2 bases from V and 4 bases from J, with 15 bases between. This CDR3 reads CASSIKQGRPYEQYF. CDR3 nucleotide sequence: TGTGCCAGTAGTATAAAACAGGGCCGACCTTACGAGCAGTACTTC.

The chain recombines TRBV5-1 with TRBJ2-7; weak D call: TRBD2 (5 bases). Trimming removed 4 bases at V and 4 bases at J, with 15 bases between. The CDR3 sequence is 14 residues long. The germline V gene has CDR1 SGHRS and CDR2 YFSETQ. The CDR3 DNA reads as TGCGCCAGCAGCCCAGAAGAGGGTCAGTACGAGCAGTACTTC. Its protein is CASSPEEGQYEQYF.

The chain couples TRBV27 to TRBJ1-4; weak D call: TRBD1 (5 bases). Looked up from germline, CDR1 is MNHEY and CDR2 is SMNVEV (reference sequence). This CDR3 is 19 amino acids long. Trimming pared 6 bases from V and 0 bases from J, leaving 23 bases between. The CDR3 DNA sequence: TGTGCCAGCAGCGGGGGAATTCAAGAGACGACTACAACTAATGAAAAACTGTTTTTT. Translation gives CASSGGIQETTTTNEKLFF.

The CDR3 region has the DNA TGCGCCAGCAGCCAAGTGGGGAGGAATCAGCCCCAGCATTTT. Amino acids: CASSQVGRNQPQHF. V gene TRBV4-1 combines with J gene TRBJ1-5; D unresolved. The CDR3 consists of 14 residues. From germline, CDR1 is MGHRA and CDR2 YSYEKL. Trimming stripped 1 base from V and 4 bases from J, with 8 bases between.

V and J are TRBV7-9 and TRBJ2-1, with D perhaps matching TRBD1 (6 bases). CDR3 size: 16 residues. Per germline, CDR1 SEHNR and CDR2 FQNEAQ (reference sequence). Trimming took off 4 bases at V and 0 bases at J, with 13 bases between the two ends. The CDR3 DNA sequence: TGTGCCAGCAGCTCCGCTGGGGGCTCCTCCTACAATGAGCAGTTCTTC. Protein: CASSSAGGSSYNEQFF. The whole variable domain, remainder taken from reference TRBV7-9 and TRBJ2-1, is DTGVSQNPRHKITKRGQNVTFRCDPISEHNRLYWYRQTLGQGPEFLTYFQNEAQLEKSRLLSDRFSAERPKGSFSTLEIQRTEQGDSAMYLCASSSAGGSSYNEQFFGPGTRLTVL.

The rearrangement links TRBV9 to TRBJ2-7; D might be TRBD1 (6 bases). The germline CDR1 and CDR2 sequences are SGDLS and YYNGEE. This CDR3 comprises 13 residues. With 3 bases removed from V and 7 bases from J, the gap between germline ends came to 14 bases. The DNA of the CDR3 is TGTGCCAGCAGCGCAAAGATAACAGGGGAGCAGTACTTC. It encodes CASSAKITGEQYF.